This TCR beta chain stems from a study of type 1 regulatory T cells. At the level of the study: This in vitro CD4 product, T-allo10, is enriched for Tr1 cells and alloantigen-specific.

TCRdb analysed the reads with MiXCR anew, one entry per CDR3 protein. Found here are approximately 90,000 distinct CDR3 sequences, 25% to 40% of them singletons; the top ten hold 2% to 2.5%. V lost 4 bases to trimming and J lost 5 bases, with 9 bases between them. In germline, CDR1 is LNHNV, CDR2 YYDKDF (reference sequence). CDR3 length: 13 residues. The sample holds a few counts of this clonotype. The sequence derives from a human donor in good health. The chain recombines TRBV15 with TRBJ2-1; D is ambiguous. Sequencing used CD4+ T cells, either the whole sample or a sorted fraction (not recorded which). The CDR3 reads CATSNIPHNEQFF. CDR3 DNA sequence: TGTGCCACCAGCAATATACCTCACAATGAGCAGTTCTTC.